A selection of T cell receptor beta chains follows, all from one sample in a study of control samples from healthy donors and cancer patients. Only in-frame clones appear in the TCRdb table, and some are missing; sequencing was by immunoSEQ multiplex PCR. The sample has some 78,000 clones, approximately 88% seen once. Sequenced sample: blood. These receptors were taken from a woman aged 60-75 years in good health. Both conserved end residues are part of each CDR3. A D gene is named only where the DNA matches it firmly. Size is stated for part of the rows, as once, few or many counts, or as a class when the clone is expanded.

TRBJ2-3 | TRBV28 | . | . | TGTGCCAGTCTGAGTGGGGGAGCTACGCAGTATTTT | CASLSGGATQYF
TRBJ2-1 | TRBV7-2 | . | TRBD2 | TGTGCCAGCAGCTTAGCCCTGACTAGCGTCAATGAGCAGTTCTTC | CASSLALTSVNEQFF
TRBJ2-6 | TRBV7-9 | once | . | TGTGCCAGCAGCCACTACTCTGGGGCCAACGTCCTGACTTTC | CASSHYSGANVLTF
TRBJ1-1 | TRBV19 | . | . | TGTGCCAGTAGTTTCCATTATTCTCAGCTGAACACTGAAGCTTTCTTT | CASSFHYSQLNTEAFF
TRBJ2-7 | TRBV4-2 | once | . | TGTGCCAGCAGCCAGGCCGATAAAACGGCAGGCTACGAGCAGTACTTC | CASSQADKTAGYEQYF
TRBJ2-2 | TRBV4-3 | . | TRBD2 | TGCGCCAGCAGCCAAAGACTAGCGGGAGGGTCCAGTACGAACACCGGGGAGCTGTTTTTT | CASSQRLAGGSSTNTGELFF
TRBJ1-2 | TRBV5-1 | . | . | TGCGCCAGCAGCTTGGGTGCGCAGGGGTCCTATGGCTACACCTTC | CASSLGAQGSYGYTF
TRBJ1-1 | TRBV10-3 | . | . | TGTGCCATCAGTGAGTCTTACCAGAACACTGAAGCTTTCTTT | CAISESYQNTEAFF
TRBJ1-5 | TRBV10-3 | . | . | TGTGCCATCGGACAGAATAGCAATCAGCCCCAGCATTTT | CAIGQNSNQPQHF
TRBJ1-2 | TRBV2 | . | . | TGTGCCAGTAAACAGGTTAACTATGGCTACACCTTC | CASKQVNYGYTF
TRBJ2-1 | TRBV4-2 | . | TRBD2 | TGTGCCAGCAGCCAAGAAGGAACTAGCGGGGGCTACAATGAGCAGTTCTTC | CASSQEGTSGGYNEQFF
TRBJ1-1 | TRBV5-1 | . | TRBD1 | TGCGCCAGCAGCTGGAGTGGGGACAGAGCAATGAACACTGAAGCTTTCTTT | CASSWSGDRAMNTEAFF
TRBJ2-7 | TRBV10-3 | . | TRBD1 | TGTGCCATTGGACAGGGGGCTAACTACGAGCAGTACTTC | CAIGQGANYEQYF
TRBJ1-5 | TRBV6-6 | . | . | TGTGCCAGCACTTCCGGACGGGGCCCTGGACCCCAGCATTTT | CASTSGRGPGPQHF
TRBJ2-3 | TRBV2 | once | TRBD2 | TGTGCCAGCAGTGAATTGGGGGGGAGCACAGATACGCAGTATTTT | CASSELGGSTDTQYF
TRBJ2-7 | TRBV27 | . | . | TGTGCCAGCAGTTTGAGTGTCAACTACGAGCAGTACTTC | CASSLSVNYEQYF
TRBJ1-2 | TRBV28 | . | . | TGTGCCAGCAGTTCCCGGCGGGGGAGGGATGGCTACACCTTC | CASSSRRGRDGYTF
TRBJ1-3 | TRBV5-4 | . | . | TGTGCCAGCAGCACCCGTCAGGGGTCTGGAAACACCATATATTTT | CASSTRQGSGNTIYF
TRBJ1-2 | TRBV30 | . | TRBD1 | TGTGCCTGGAGCGCCGCCCAGGGGGGTGGCTACACCTTC | CAWSAAQGGGYTF
TRBJ2-5 | TRBV10-1 | . | TRBD2 | TGCGCCAGCAGTGAAGGACTAGCGGGGGGGCAAGAGACCCAGTACTTC | CASSEGLAGGQETQYF
TRBJ2-7 | TRBV2 | . | TRBD2 | TGTGCCAGCAGGGCGACTAGCGGGTTGTCCTACGAGCAGTACTTC | CASRATSGLSYEQYF
TRBJ2-4 | TRBV24-1 | few | . | TGTGCCACCAGTGATCATGGCCTCCAGGGAAACATTCAGTACTTC | CATSDHGLQGNIQYF
TRBJ2-6 | TRBV4-2 | few | TRBD2 | TGTGCCAGCAGCCCCCTCGGGACTAGCGGGAGCTCCTCTGGGGCCAACGTCCTGACTTTC | CASSPLGTSGSSSGANVLTF
TRBJ2-4 | TRBV6-5 | . | . | TGTGCCAGCAGTTCGGCAGGGGCCCAAGCCAAAAACATTCAGTACTTC | CASSSAGAQAKNIQYF
TRBJ2-5 | TRBV7-9 | once | . | TGTGCCAGCAGCTTAGACTACCAAGAGACCCAGTACTTC | CASSLDYQETQYF
TRBJ2-5 | TRBV20-1 | . | . | TGCAGTGCCAACAGCCAAGAGACCCAGTACTTC | CSANSQETQYF
TRBJ1-2 | TRBV3-1/TRBV3-2 | . | . | TGTGCCAGCAGCCGGGCCGGGGGTGGCTACACCTTC | CASSRAGGGYTF
TRBJ2-1 | TRBV3-1/TRBV3-2 | . | . | TGTGCCAGCAGCCAAGATTCTATGACTCTCAACGAGCAGTTCTTC | CASSQDSMTLNEQFF
TRBJ1-1 | TRBV30 | once | . | TGTGCCTGGAGTGTACGTCTTCCCTCCAGGCTCGGTGAAGCTTTCTTT | CAWSVRLPSRLGEAFF
TRBJ2-2 | TRBV28 | . | . | TGTCCCCGTCCCGCCGGGGAGCTGTTTTTT | CPRPAGELFF
TRBJ2-5 | TRBV6-5 | once | TRBD2 | TGTGCCAGCAGTTCTGGGGCCGGCGGGAGAGAGACCCAGTACTTC | CASSSGAGGRETQYF
TRBJ1-6 | TRBV6-6 | . | . | TGTGCCAGCAGTCGGGACTTAGATTTTAATTCACCCCTCCACTTT | CASSRDLDFNSPLHF
TRBJ2-5 | TRBV15 | . | TRBD2 | TGTGCCACCAGCGCCTTGGGAGCGGGAGTGATTCAGACCCAGTACTTC | CATSALGAGVIQTQYF
TRBJ2-7 | TRBV7-9 | . | TRBD2 | TGTGCCAGCAGTTATCGGGGGGAGGGCTACGAGCAGTACTTC | CASSYRGEGYEQYF
TRBJ2-5 | TRBV7-3 | . | . | TGTGCCAGCAGCGCTGGCGGCGGTAGTTTGGAGACCCAGTACTTC | CASSAGGGSLETQYF
TRBJ2-7 | TRBV20-1 | . | TRBD1 | TGCAGTGCCAACAGGGGGCTCGAGCAGTACTTC | CSANRGLEQYF
TRBJ2-7 | TRBV9 | . | TRBD2 | TGTGCCAGCAGCGTAGACCTAGCGGGGTTGTCGGAGGGGCAGTACTTC | CASSVDLAGLSEGQYF
TRBJ2-3 | TRBV5-8 | once | . | TGTGCCAGCAGCGGAGGGACAAGCCATAGCACAGATACGCAGTATTTT | CASSGGTSHSTDTQYF
TRBJ2-7 | TRBV5-4 | . | TRBD1 | TGTGCCAGCAACTCACAGGGGACGGTGCACGAGCAGTACTTC | CASNSQGTVHEQYF
TRBJ2-5 | TRBV2 | . | TRBD2 | TGTGCCAGCCAGGGATCCGGGACTAGCGGGGGACACCGCCAAGAGACCCAGTACTTC | CASQGSGTSGGHRQETQYF
TRBJ1-2 | TRBV15 | . | TRBD1 | TGTGCCACCAGCAGAGAAAGTACAGGGGGCAACTATGGCTACACCTTC | CATSRESTGGNYGYTF
TRBJ1-6 | TRBV7-2 | . | . | TGTGCCAGCAGCTTACGACAGGATAATTCACCCCTCCACTTT | CASSLRQDNSPLHF
TRBJ2-7 | TRBV28 | . | . | TGTGCCAGCAGTCCCGGGGCCGCGGGACAGACGTACGAGCAGTACTTC | CASSPGAAGQTYEQYF
TRBJ1-5 | TRBV19 | . | . | TGTGCCAGTAGTGAAGACCTCGATCAGCCCCAGCATTTT | CASSEDLDQPQHF
TRBJ2-1 | TRBV6-5 | . | . | TGTGCCAGCAGTTACTCGACAGGATATGAGCAGTTCTTC | CASSYSTGYEQFF
TRBJ1-1 | TRBV6-5 | . | TRBD1 | TGTGCCAGCAGTTACTCCCGGGACAGGCTTAACCTTGAAGCTTTCTTT | CASSYSRDRLNLEAFF
TRBJ2-3 | TRBV5-4 | . | TRBD2 | TGTGCCAGCACAACTAGCGGGGGAGAGGATACGCAGTATTTT | CASTTSGGEDTQYF
TRBJ2-7 | TRBV15 | . | . | TGTGCCACCAGCCCCCGGGACGGAGACTACGAGCAGTACTTC | CATSPRDGDYEQYF